This T cell receptor (beta chain) was recovered during a study of cytomegalovirus exposure and HLA in healthy donors. V was trimmed by 0 bases and J by 5 bases, leaving 6 bases between them. The CDR3 contains 13 residues. CDR1 and CDR2 (germline): SGHTS, YDEGEE. PCR employed 60 Vbeta and 13 Jbeta primers. Using immunoSEQ multiplex PCR, the repertoire was profiled, and TCRdb retains in-frame clones only, with some absent. The sample holds some 96,000 clones, about 80% seen once. The sample was PBMCs. The receptor comes from a man in his forties in good health and CMV-seronegative. The chain has TRBV5-8 and TRBJ2-1; D call uncertain. CDR3 bases: TGTGCCAGCAGCTTGGTGCTAGACAATGAGCAGTTCTTC. It is translated as CASSLVLDNEQFF.